This T cell receptor beta chain was recovered during a study of T-cell memory formation after mild COVID-19. TCRdb reanalysed the 5' RACE reads using MiXCR and keeps one entry per CDR3 protein. Of some 200,000 distinct CDR3 sequences listed, around 9.1% were seen once; the top ten hold roughly 3.5%. This CDR3 has 16 amino acids. The germline V gene has CDR1 KGHSH and CDR2 LQKENI. V gave up 2 bases and J gave up 4 bases, with 17 bases separating them. This receptor was obtained from a man aged 18-30 years who had mild COVID-19 (a few samples of this study predate the infection). Cell type and time point are not known. The V and J genes are TRBV18 and TRBJ1-2; D might be TRBD1 (5 bases). The sample consisted of PBMCs or a T cell subset sorted from them (not recorded which). The CDR3 sequence: CASSPSSGQGLYGYTF. As DNA, the CDR3 is TGTGCCAGCTCACCATCCTCCGGCCAGGGCCTCTATGGCTACACCTTC.